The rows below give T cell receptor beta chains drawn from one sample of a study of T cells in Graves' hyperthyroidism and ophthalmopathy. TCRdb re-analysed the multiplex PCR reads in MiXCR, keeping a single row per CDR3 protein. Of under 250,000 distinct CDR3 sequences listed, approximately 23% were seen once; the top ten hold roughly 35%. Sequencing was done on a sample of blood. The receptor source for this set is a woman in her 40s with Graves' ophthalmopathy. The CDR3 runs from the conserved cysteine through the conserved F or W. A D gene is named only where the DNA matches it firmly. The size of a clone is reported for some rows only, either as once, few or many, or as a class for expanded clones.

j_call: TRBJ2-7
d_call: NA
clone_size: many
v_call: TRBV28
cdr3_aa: CASCTGTQIYEQYF
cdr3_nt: TGTGCCAGCTGTACCGGGACACAAATTTACGAGCAGTACTTC

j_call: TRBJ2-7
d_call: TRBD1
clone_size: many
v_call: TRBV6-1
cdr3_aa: CASSLDRRSYEQYF
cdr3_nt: TGTGCCAGCAGCCTGGACAGGAGATCCTACGAGCAGTACTTC

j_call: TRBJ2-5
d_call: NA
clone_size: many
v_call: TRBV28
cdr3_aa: CASSFPQGLAETQYF
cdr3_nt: TGTGCCAGCAGTTTCCCGCAGGGTTTGGCGGAGACCCAGTACTTC

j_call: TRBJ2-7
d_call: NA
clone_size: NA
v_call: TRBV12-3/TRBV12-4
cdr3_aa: CASSLGGFGEQYF
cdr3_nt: TGTGCCAGCAGTTTAGGAGGTTTCGGCGAGCAGTACTTC

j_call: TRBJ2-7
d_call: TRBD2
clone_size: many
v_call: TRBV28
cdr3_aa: CASSQPPGTVSGGPYEQYF
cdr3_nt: TGTGCCAGCAGCCAACCTCCTGGAACGGTTAGCGGGGGACCCTACGAGCAGTACTTC

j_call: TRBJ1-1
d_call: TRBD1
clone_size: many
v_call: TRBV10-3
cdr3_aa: CAISQTGVNTEAFF
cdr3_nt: TGTGCCATCAGCCAGACAGGGGTTAACACTGAAGCTTTCTTT

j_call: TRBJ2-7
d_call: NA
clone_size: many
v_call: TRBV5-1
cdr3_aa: CASSLDTYEQYF
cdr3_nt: TGCGCCAGCAGCTTGGACACCTACGAGCAGTACTTC

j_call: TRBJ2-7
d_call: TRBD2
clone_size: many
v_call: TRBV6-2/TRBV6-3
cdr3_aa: CASRGLAEIRYEQYF
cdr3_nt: TGTGCCAGCAGGGGACTAGCCGAAATCCGCTACGAGCAGTACTTC

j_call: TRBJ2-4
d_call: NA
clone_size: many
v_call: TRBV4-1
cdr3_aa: CASSQVGLAKNIQYF
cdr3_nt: TGCGCCAGCAGCCAAGTCGGTTTAGCCAAAAACATTCAGTACTTC

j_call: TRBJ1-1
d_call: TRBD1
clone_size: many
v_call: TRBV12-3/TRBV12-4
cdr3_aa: CASSIRGPRAFF
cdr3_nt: TGTGCCAGCAGCATCAGGGGGCCGCGAGCTTTCTTT

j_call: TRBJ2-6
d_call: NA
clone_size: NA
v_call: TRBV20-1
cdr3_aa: CSASEGGSSGANVLTF
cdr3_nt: TGCAGTGCTAGTGAGGGGGGAAGCTCTGGGGCCAACGTCCTGACTTTC

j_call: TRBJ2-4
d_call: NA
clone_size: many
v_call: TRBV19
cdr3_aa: CASSAGFGNIQYF
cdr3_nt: TGTGCCAGTAGTGCAGGGTTTGGAAACATTCAGTACTTC

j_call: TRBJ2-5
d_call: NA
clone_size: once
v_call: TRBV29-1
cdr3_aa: CSVEFQGVETQYF
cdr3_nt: TGCAGCGTTGAGTTTCAGGGTGTGGAGACCCAGTACTTC

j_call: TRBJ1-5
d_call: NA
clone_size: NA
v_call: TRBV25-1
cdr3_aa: CASSANRAGGNQPQHF
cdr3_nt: TGTGCCAGCAGTGCAAACAGGGCGGGGGGCAATCAGCCCCAGCATTTT

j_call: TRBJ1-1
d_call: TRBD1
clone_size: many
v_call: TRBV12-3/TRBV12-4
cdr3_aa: CASSSDRGLNTEAFF
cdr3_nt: TGTGCCAGCAGTTCTGACAGGGGGCTGAACACTGAAGCTTTCTTT

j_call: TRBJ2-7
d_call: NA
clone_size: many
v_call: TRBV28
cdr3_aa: CASSSLGRGTPYEQYF
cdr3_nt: TGTGCCAGCAGTTCCTTGGGCAGGGGGACTCCCTACGAGCAGTACTTC